These T cell receptor beta chains were read from a single sample in a study of neoadjuvant nivolumab and ipilimumab in lung cancer. Clones were read by immunoSEQ multiplex PCR, and TCRdb kept only the in-frame ones, dropping some. The data contain 20,000 to 25,000 clones, 82% of them seen just once; the ten biggest clones take up about 21%. The input for sequencing was peripheral blood, taken before neoadjuvant nivolumab, alone or with ipilimumab. All receptors derive from an adult with non-small cell lung cancer. CDR3s include the opening cysteine and the closing phenylalanine or tryptophan. A D gene is named only where the DNA matches it firmly. A clone size is listed for some rows: how often the clone was seen (once, few, many), or a class if it is expanded.

d_call: NA; j_call: TRBJ2-7; v_call: TRBV27; clone_size: few; cdr3_aa: CASSFVREFVHEQYF; cdr3_nt: TGTGCCAGCAGTTTCGTTAGGGAGTTTGTCCACGAGCAGTACTTC
d_call: NA; j_call: TRBJ2-7; v_call: TRBV7-9; clone_size: once; cdr3_aa: CASSSRTDSYEQYF; cdr3_nt: TGTGCCAGCAGCTCTAGGACCGATTCCTACGAGCAGTACTTC
d_call: TRBD1; j_call: TRBJ1-5; v_call: TRBV7-2; clone_size: NA; cdr3_aa: CASSFGQGEGSNQPQHF; cdr3_nt: TGTGCCAGCAGCTTTGGACAGGGTGAGGGTAGCAATCAGCCCCAGCATTTT
d_call: NA; j_call: TRBJ2-5; v_call: TRBV2; clone_size: NA; cdr3_aa: CASSEDTGSSVETQYF; cdr3_nt: TGTGCCAGCAGTGAGGATACAGGGAGTTCTGTGGAGACCCAGTACTTC
d_call: NA; j_call: TRBJ1-5; v_call: TRBV25-1; clone_size: NA; cdr3_aa: CASPQGVLLSNQPQHF; cdr3_nt: TGTGCCAGCCCCCAAGGGGTTTTGTTGAGCAATCAGCCCCAGCATTTT
d_call: NA; j_call: TRBJ2-2; v_call: TRBV5-1; clone_size: NA; cdr3_aa: CASSLGAFGTGELFF; cdr3_nt: TGCGCCAGCAGCTTGGGGGCCTTCGGAACCGGGGAGCTGTTTTTT
d_call: TRBD2; j_call: TRBJ2-1; v_call: TRBV15; clone_size: NA; cdr3_aa: CATSRPESSGEGGRVF; cdr3_nt: TGTGCCACCAGCAGGCCCGAGAGCAGCGGGGAGGGAGGAAGGGTCTTC
d_call: NA; j_call: TRBJ2-3; v_call: TRBV6-6; clone_size: few; cdr3_aa: CASSYSGPKYTQYF; cdr3_nt: TGTGCCAGCAGTTACTCAGGCCCCAAGTATACGCAGTATTTT
d_call: NA; j_call: TRBJ2-5; v_call: TRBV5-1; clone_size: NA; cdr3_aa: CASSLAVGNTGAQYF; cdr3_nt: TGCGCCAGCAGCTTGGCCGTGGGAAACACGGGGGCCCAGTACTTC
d_call: TRBD2; j_call: TRBJ2-5; v_call: TRBV10-3; clone_size: NA; cdr3_aa: CAISESSGLGRGETQYF; cdr3_nt: TGTGCCATCAGTGAGTCATCCGGACTAGGGCGCGGAGAGACCCAGTACTTC
d_call: TRBD1; j_call: TRBJ1-2; v_call: TRBV5-1; clone_size: NA; cdr3_aa: CASRSTGGKESNYGYTF; cdr3_nt: TGCGCCAGCAGGTCGACAGGGGGCAAGGAGAGTAACTATGGCTACACCTTC
d_call: NA; j_call: TRBJ2-3; v_call: TRBV9; clone_size: NA; cdr3_aa: CASRAFRGSDTQYF; cdr3_nt: TGTGCCAGCAGAGCGTTTAGGGGATCAGATACGCAGTATTTT
d_call: NA; j_call: TRBJ1-5; v_call: TRBV5-1; clone_size: NA; cdr3_aa: CASSPGRGPSNQPQHF; cdr3_nt: TGCGCCAGCAGCCCCGGGAGGGGACCCAGCAATCAGCCCCAGCATTTT
d_call: NA; j_call: TRBJ2-7; v_call: TRBV4-2; clone_size: NA; cdr3_aa: CASSQDNAYEQYF; cdr3_nt: TGTGCCAGCAGCCAAGATAATGCGTACGAGCAGTACTTC
d_call: TRBD1; j_call: TRBJ1-2; v_call: TRBV11-2; clone_size: NA; cdr3_aa: CASSLEWTGDGYTF; cdr3_nt: TGTGCCAGCAGCTTAGAGTGGACAGGGGATGGCTACACCTTC
d_call: NA; j_call: TRBJ1-1; v_call: TRBV18; clone_size: once; cdr3_aa: CASSPPGGTEAFF; cdr3_nt: TGTGCCAGCTCACCACCAGGGGGCACTGAAGCTTTCTTT
d_call: TRBD1; j_call: TRBJ1-3; v_call: TRBV7-9; clone_size: NA; cdr3_aa: CASSFLTGGSGNTIYF; cdr3_nt: TGTGCCAGCAGCTTCTTGACAGGGGGATCTGGAAACACCATATATTTT
d_call: NA; j_call: TRBJ1-3; v_call: TRBV7-2; clone_size: NA; cdr3_aa: CASSRGTPSGNTIYF; cdr3_nt: TGTGCCAGCAGCCGCGGGACCCCCTCTGGAAACACCATATATTTT
d_call: NA; j_call: TRBJ2-7; v_call: TRBV30; clone_size: NA; cdr3_aa: CAWRPAGFRSYEQYF; cdr3_nt: TGTGCCTGGAGGCCCGCCGGTTTTAGGTCCTACGAGCAGTACTTC
d_call: NA; j_call: TRBJ2-3; v_call: TRBV20-1; clone_size: NA; cdr3_aa: CSGGRGDTQYF; cdr3_nt: TGCAGCGGGGGGCGTGGAGATACGCAGTATTTT
d_call: TRBD1; j_call: TRBJ2-2; v_call: TRBV5-1; clone_size: NA; cdr3_aa: CASRDRENTGELFF; cdr3_nt: TGCGCCAGCAGAGACAGGGAGAACACCGGGGAGCTGTTTTTT
d_call: NA; j_call: TRBJ1-1; v_call: TRBV11-2; clone_size: once; cdr3_aa: CASSLGQALEAFF; cdr3_nt: TGTGCCAGCAGCTTAGGTCAGGCCCTTGAAGCTTTCTTT
d_call: NA; j_call: TRBJ1-1; v_call: TRBV28; clone_size: NA; cdr3_aa: CASSFPGLGGTEAFF; cdr3_nt: TGTGCCAGCAGTTTCCCAGGGTTGGGGGGAACTGAAGCTTTCTTT
d_call: NA; j_call: TRBJ2-1; v_call: TRBV5-1; clone_size: NA; cdr3_aa: CASSLVAGSGEQFF; cdr3_nt: TGCGCCAGCAGCTTGGTTGCAGGGTCCGGAGAGCAGTTCTTC
d_call: TRBD1; j_call: TRBJ2-7; v_call: TRBV6-1; clone_size: NA; cdr3_aa: CASSGTVSYEQYF; cdr3_nt: TGTGCCAGCTCCGGGACAGTTTCCTACGAGCAGTACTTC
d_call: TRBD2; j_call: TRBJ2-1; v_call: TRBV11-3; clone_size: NA; cdr3_aa: CASSGEGLAGANYNEQFF; cdr3_nt: TGTGCCAGCAGCGGAGAGGGACTAGCGGGAGCGAACTACAATGAGCAGTTCTTC
d_call: NA; j_call: TRBJ1-2; v_call: TRBV7-8; clone_size: NA; cdr3_aa: CASSPRGARYGYTF; cdr3_nt: TGTGCCAGCAGCCCCCGAGGGGCGCGGTATGGCTACACCTTC
d_call: NA; j_call: TRBJ2-3; v_call: TRBV9; clone_size: NA; cdr3_aa: CASSPTGRTDTQYF; cdr3_nt: TGTGCCAGCAGCCCGACAGGGAGGACAGATACGCAGTATTTT
d_call: NA; j_call: TRBJ2-2; v_call: TRBV7-6; clone_size: NA; cdr3_aa: CASSLGASANTGELFF; cdr3_nt: TGTGCCAGCAGCTTAGGAGCTAGCGCCAACACCGGGGAGCTGTTTTTT
d_call: TRBD2; j_call: TRBJ2-7; v_call: TRBV5-1; clone_size: NA; cdr3_aa: CASSSSSGRSGEQYF; cdr3_nt: TGCGCCAGCAGCTCTTCTAGCGGGAGATCAGGGGAGCAGTACTTC
d_call: NA; j_call: TRBJ1-4; v_call: TRBV5-1; clone_size: NA; cdr3_aa: CASSLGGRRDEKLFF; cdr3_nt: TGCGCCAGCAGCTTGGGCGGCAGGCGGGACGAAAAACTGTTTTTT
d_call: NA; j_call: TRBJ1-1; v_call: TRBV11-2; clone_size: once; cdr3_aa: CASSPIRGANTEAFF; cdr3_nt: TGTGCCAGCAGCCCCATTCGGGGAGCGAACACTGAAGCTTTCTTT
d_call: TRBD2; j_call: TRBJ2-3; v_call: TRBV18; clone_size: NA; cdr3_aa: CASSQERGRAADTQYF; cdr3_nt: TGTGCCAGCTCACAAGAGCGCGGGAGGGCCGCGGATACGCAGTATTTT
d_call: NA; j_call: TRBJ2-7; v_call: TRBV5-4; clone_size: NA; cdr3_aa: CASSLDPTSYEQYF; cdr3_nt: TGTGCCAGCAGCTTGGATCCTACTTCCTACGAGCAGTACTTC
d_call: NA; j_call: TRBJ1-5; v_call: TRBV9; clone_size: NA; cdr3_aa: CASSVGSSPNQPQHF; cdr3_nt: TGTGCCAGCAGCGTAGGGTCCAGCCCCAATCAGCCCCAGCATTTT
d_call: TRBD2; j_call: TRBJ2-7; v_call: TRBV13; clone_size: few; cdr3_aa: CASSFKAGKTYEQYF; cdr3_nt: TGTGCCAGCAGCTTTAAAGCGGGAAAAACCTACGAGCAGTACTTC
d_call: NA; j_call: TRBJ1-2; v_call: TRBV11-3; clone_size: NA; cdr3_aa: CASSGPRGSYGYTF; cdr3_nt: TGTGCCAGCAGCGGGCCCAGGGGTAGCTATGGCTACACCTTC
d_call: TRBD2; j_call: TRBJ2-7; v_call: TRBV5-5; clone_size: NA; cdr3_aa: CASSLGLAGGSSPYEQYF; cdr3_nt: TGTGCCAGCAGCTTGGGGCTAGCGGGAGGTTCAAGTCCCTACGAGCAGTACTTC
d_call: NA; j_call: TRBJ1-4; v_call: TRBV29-1; clone_size: NA; cdr3_aa: CSVEDPGLEKLFF; cdr3_nt: TGCAGCGTTGAAGATCCCGGGCTTGAAAAACTGTTTTTT
d_call: NA; j_call: TRBJ2-7; v_call: TRBV5-1; clone_size: NA; cdr3_aa: CASSLLGGTYEQYF; cdr3_nt: TGCGCCAGCAGCTTGCTTGGCGGGACCTACGAGCAGTACTTC
d_call: NA; j_call: TRBJ2-5; v_call: TRBV7-7; clone_size: NA; cdr3_aa: CASSLDGPVETQYF; cdr3_nt: TGTGCTAGCAGCTTAGACGGGCCGGTAGAGACCCAGTACTTC
d_call: NA; j_call: TRBJ1-5; v_call: TRBV2; clone_size: NA; cdr3_aa: CASCSLNQPQHF; cdr3_nt: TGTGCCAGCTGCTCCCTCAATCAGCCCCAGCATTTT
d_call: TRBD2; j_call: TRBJ2-6; v_call: TRBV7-2; clone_size: NA; cdr3_aa: CASSQPGGGANVLTF; cdr3_nt: TGTGCCAGCAGCCAACCGGGGGGTGGGGCCAACGTCCTGACTTTC
d_call: NA; j_call: TRBJ2-5; v_call: TRBV11-2; clone_size: NA; cdr3_aa: CASSLDRETQYF; cdr3_nt: TGTGCCAGCAGCTTAGATAGGGAGACCCAGTACTTC
d_call: TRBD1; j_call: TRBJ1-3; v_call: TRBV5-1; clone_size: NA; cdr3_aa: CASSPTGSGNTIYF; cdr3_nt: TGCGCCAGCAGCCCGACAGGGTCTGGAAACACCATATATTTT
d_call: TRBD1; j_call: TRBJ1-2; v_call: TRBV11-3; clone_size: once; cdr3_aa: CASRRDRGGGYTF; cdr3_nt: TGTGCCAGCAGGCGGGACAGGGGGGGAGGCTACACCTTC
d_call: NA; j_call: TRBJ1-1; v_call: TRBV7-2; clone_size: NA; cdr3_aa: CASSLSLFAGESTEAFF; cdr3_nt: TGTGCCAGCAGCTTAAGTTTGTTCGCAGGGGAGTCAACTGAAGCTTTCTTT
d_call: NA; j_call: TRBJ2-7; v_call: TRBV7-2; clone_size: NA; cdr3_aa: CASSPQTYEQYF; cdr3_nt: TGTGCCAGCAGCCCCCAAACCTACGAGCAGTACTTC
d_call: TRBD1; j_call: TRBJ1-1; v_call: TRBV6-5; clone_size: NA; cdr3_aa: CASSSLTRGQSEAFF; cdr3_nt: TGTGCCAGCAGTTCCTTAACCAGGGGGCAGTCTGAAGCTTTCTTT
d_call: NA; j_call: TRBJ1-1; v_call: TRBV11-3; clone_size: NA; cdr3_aa: CASSLGPEKANTEAFF; cdr3_nt: TGTGCCAGCAGCTTGGGTCCAGAGAAAGCGAACACTGAAGCTTTCTTT
d_call: NA; j_call: TRBJ1-2; v_call: TRBV11-1; clone_size: NA; cdr3_aa: CASSRTEYGYTF; cdr3_nt: TGTGCCAGCAGCCGGACAGAGTATGGCTACACCTTC
d_call: NA; j_call: TRBJ1-5; v_call: TRBV6-1; clone_size: NA; cdr3_aa: CASSEGRGGRWVSNQPQHF; cdr3_nt: TGTGCCAGCAGTGAAGGGAGGGGAGGGAGATGGGTAAGCAATCAGCCCCAGCATTTT
d_call: TRBD2; j_call: TRBJ2-1; v_call: TRBV30; clone_size: NA; cdr3_aa: CAWNYGTSERNEQFF; cdr3_nt: TGTGCCTGGAATTACGGGACTAGCGAGCGTAATGAGCAGTTCTTC
d_call: NA; j_call: TRBJ1-2; v_call: TRBV30; clone_size: NA; cdr3_aa: CAWKQGIYGYTF; cdr3_nt: TGTGCCTGGAAACAGGGTATCTATGGCTACACCTTC
d_call: TRBD1; j_call: TRBJ2-7; v_call: TRBV30; clone_size: NA; cdr3_aa: CAWSQRGTAYYEQYF; cdr3_nt: TGTGCCTGGAGCCAAAGGGGGACAGCATATTACGAGCAGTACTTC
d_call: TRBD1; j_call: TRBJ1-1; v_call: TRBV5-4; clone_size: NA; cdr3_aa: CASSSKGTGRNTEAFF; cdr3_nt: TGTGCCAGCAGCTCCAAAGGGACAGGAAGGAACACTGAAGCTTTCTTT
d_call: NA; j_call: TRBJ1-2; v_call: TRBV19; clone_size: NA; cdr3_aa: CASSIEGGYTF; cdr3_nt: TGTGCCAGTAGTATCGAAGGCGGCTACACCTTC
d_call: NA; j_call: TRBJ1-5; v_call: TRBV9; clone_size: NA; cdr3_aa: CASSRGVSNQPQHF; cdr3_nt: TGTGCCAGCAGTCGGGGGGTCAGCAATCAGCCCCAGCATTTT
d_call: NA; j_call: TRBJ2-3; v_call: TRBV10-1; clone_size: NA; cdr3_aa: CASSDMAGTDTQYF; cdr3_nt: TGCGCCAGCAGTGACATGGCAGGTACAGATACGCAGTATTTT
d_call: TRBD1; j_call: TRBJ2-7; v_call: TRBV5-4; clone_size: NA; cdr3_aa: CASSSRQGLNEQYF; cdr3_nt: TGTGCCAGCAGCTCCCGACAGGGGTTGAACGAGCAGTACTTC